The 10 T cell receptor beta chains below come from one sample, sequenced in a study of regulatory T cells in long-lasting Graves disease. For TCR beta, libraries came from iRepertoire HTBI primers and Arm-PCR of CDR3 regions. TCRdb processed the multiplex PCR reads anew with MiXCR; each CDR3 protein has one entry. The sample has 300,000 to 350,000 distinct CDR3 sequences, roughly 21% seen once; the top ten hold 29%. The sample's time point: persistent/refractory GD, antithyroid drugs over 5 years with positive TRAb. Making the TCR library involved RNA that had been extracted from PBMCs. This sample comprised peripheral blood mononuclear cells (PBMCs), obtained when the disease was refractory, from a patient treated with antithyroid drugs. These receptors all stem from a female donor with Graves disease.

The sample holds many counts of this clonotype. V and J are TRBV2 and TRBJ2-5; 10 bases are a match to TRBD2. CDR1 SNHLY and CDR2 FYNNEI come from the germline V gene. The CDR3 length is 15 residues. V trimming: 7 bases; J trimming: 2 bases; junction bases outside the gene matches: 7. The CDR3 nucleotides read TGTGCCAGCAAAGTGGCTAGCGGGAGACAAGAGACCCAGTACTTC. Its protein product is CASKVASGRQETQYF. The whole variable domain, remainder taken from reference TRBV2 and TRBJ2-5, is EPEVTQTPSHQVTQMGQEVILRCVPISNHLYFYWYRQILGQKVEFLVSFYNNEISEKSEIFDDQFSVERPDGSNFTLKIRSTKLEDSAMYFCASKVASGRQETQYFGPGTRLLVL.

In this sample, this clonotype turned up many times. The V and J genes are TRBV28 and TRBJ2-7, with 12 bases aligning to TRBD2. Trimming at V came to 3 bases and at J to 4 bases, leaving 7 bases not matched to a gene. This CDR3 comprises 16 residues. Germline values: CDR1 MDHEN, CDR2 SYDVKM. The CDR3 loop is CASSFQTSGGDYEQYF. The CDR3 DNA sequence: TGTGCCAGCAGTTTCCAGACTAGCGGGGGAGATTACGAGCAGTACTTC.

This clonotype has ten or more counts. The rearrangement links TRBV28 to TRBJ1-2; 7 bases are shared with TRBD1. The germline gives CDR1 MDHEN, CDR2 SYDVKM. CDR3 length: 15 residues. V was pared by 5 bases and J by 5 bases, with 11 bases of the junction left unmatched. The CDR3 region has the DNA TGTGCCAGCAGTCCAGCAGGACAGGAGCTGTATGGCTACACCTTC. Translated: CASSPAGQELYGYTF.

V and J are TRBV19 and TRBJ1-5; 11 positions agree with TRBD1. Trimming at V came to 8 bases and at J to 3 bases, leaving 3 bases not matched to a gene. From germline, CDR1 is LNHDA and CDR2 SQIVND (reference sequence). The CDR3 has 14 amino acids. The chain's CDR3 is CASADRGPNQPQHF. DNA of the CDR3: TGTGCCAGTGCGGACAGGGGGCCCAATCAGCCCCAGCATTTT.

This chain uses TRBV18 with TRBJ2-7; the match to TRBD2 covers 10 bases. The CDR3 totals 15 residues. The germline gives CDR1 KGHSH, CDR2 LQKENI. The junction had 7 bases not matched to a gene; V was cut back by 6 bases and J by 2 bases. CDR3 loop: CASSQGLAETYEQYF. CDR3 DNA sequence: TGTGCCAGCTCCCAAGGACTAGCGGAGACCTACGAGCAGTACTTC. The full variable domain, rest sourced from reference TRBV18 and TRBJ2-7, is NAGVMQNPRHLVRRRGQEARLRCSPMKGHSHVYWYRQLPEEGLKFMVYLQKENIIDESGMPKERFSAEFPKEGPSILRIQQVVRGDSAAYFCASSQGLAETYEQYFGPGTRLTVT.

Note on this clonotype: A much larger clone sits a single nucleotide away, making a read error possible. The rearrangement joins TRBV6-5 to TRBJ1-1, with D possibly being TRBD1 (6 bases). The length of the CDR3 is 13 residues. The germline CDR1 and CDR2 sequences are MNHEY and SVGAGI. Deletions cut 8 bases from V and 3 bases from J, with 13 bases between. The chain's CDR3 is CASGATGYTEAFF. The CDR3 DNA is TGTGCCAGCGGGGCCACAGGGTACACTGAAGCTTTCTTT.

This clonotype was counted at least ten times. J is TRBJ2-7 and V is TRBV20-1, with TRBD1 matching over 7 bases. With V trimmed by 6 bases and J by 2 bases, 10 bases remained unmatched. The V gene's germline CDR1 is DFQATT and CDR2 SNEGSKA (reference sequence). The CDR3 is 14 amino acids. Written as DNA, the CDR3 is TGCAGTGCATGGGACAGAAAGATGACCTACGAGCAGTACTTC. Protein: CSAWDRKMTYEQYF.

The chain links TRBV29-1 to TRBJ2-7; 14 nucleotides agree with TRBD2. This CDR3 contains 13 residues. The germline CDR1 and CDR2 sequences are SQVTM and ANQGSEA. The junction had 3 bases not matched to a gene; V was cut back by 6 bases and J by 5 bases. The CDR3 spells CSVLGLAGDEQYF. The DNA of the CDR3 is TGCAGCGTACTGGGACTAGCGGGAGACGAGCAGTACTTC.

This clonotype was seen only a few times. This chain connects TRBV19 to TRBJ2-2; D is unclear. V was trimmed by 6 bases and J by 1 base, leaving 9 bases between them. Germline lookup yields CDR1 LNHDA and CDR2 SQIVND (reference sequence). This CDR3 region has 14 residues. DNA for the CDR3: TGTGCCAGTAGAGAGGAGCGGAACACCGGGGAGCTGTTTTTT. Translation: CASREERNTGELFF.

This clonotype was observed a few times. This chain uses TRBV6-1 with TRBJ1-3; a possible D gene is TRBD1 (5 bases). CDR3 length: 16 amino acids. Germline CDR1 is MNHNS and CDR2 is SASEGT. Trimming cost V 7 bases and J 0 bases, with 16 bases left between them. The CDR3 DNA sequence: TGTGCCAGCATCCGGGGGGGTTATAGCTCTGGAAACACCATATATTTT. It codes for CASIRGGYSSGNTIYF.